Below, 22 T cell receptor beta chains from the same sample are listed, as sequenced in a study of cytomegalovirus exposure and HLA in healthy donors. Vbeta (60) and Jbeta (13) primers were used in the PCR. Repertoires were generated with immunoSEQ multiplex PCR, while TCRdb's copy carries only in-frame clones and drops some. In the table there are about 100,000 clones, more than 75% of which are singletons. The sequenced material came from PBMCs. These receptor sequences come from a woman between 45 and 65 years old in good health and CMV-seropositive.

V usage is TRBV27 and J usage is TRBJ2-5, with TRBD1 matching over 8 bases. This CDR3 is built from 14 residues. V dropped 5 bases and J dropped 6; count of bases not matched to a gene: 8. Germline CDR1 reads MNHEY; CDR2 reads SMNVEV (reference sequence). CDR3 in amino acids: CASSAGQGLKTQYF. The CDR3 nucleotides read TGTGCCAGCAGTGCAGGACAGGGTCTAAAGACCCAGTACTTC.

This chain joins TRBV5-6 and TRBJ2-1; 7 bases map to TRBD2. Germline V lookup: CDR1 SGHDT, CDR2 YYEEEE. Trimming cost V 4 bases and J 0 bases; bases outside gene matches: 10. The CDR3 has 17 amino acids. CDR3 sequence reads: CASSIGPLAGSYNEQFF. In DNA form, the CDR3 reads TGTGCCAGCAGCATTGGGCCATTAGCGGGCTCCTACAATGAGCAGTTCTTC. The full variable domain, with the rest looked up from reference TRBV5-6 and TRBJ2-1, is DAGVTQSPTHLIKTRGQQVTLRCSPKSGHDTVSWYQQALGQGPQFIFQYYEEEERQRGNFPDRFSGHQFPNYSSELNVNALLLGDSALYLCASSIGPLAGSYNEQFFGPGTRLTVL.

V is TRBV6-1 and J is TRBJ1-1, with D possibly TRBD1 on 5 matching bases. V shed 7 bases and J shed 12 bases, with 21 bases lying between them. There are 13 residues in the CDR3. CDR1 MNHNS and CDR2 SASEGT come from the germline V gene. The chain's CDR3 is CASKWMGEGQTFF. The CDR3 DNA follows: TGTGCCAGCAAGTGGATGGGGGAGGGGCAAACTTTCTTT.

The chain joins TRBV15 to TRBJ1-2, with 10 bases that match TRBD1. The J segment lost 8 bases and the V segment lost 8 bases, leaving 11 bases of the junction unmatched. Germline-derived CDR1 and CDR2 are LNHNV and YYDKDF (reference sequence). The CDR3 consists of 14 residues. CDR3 DNA: TGTGCCACCCCCAATGCTGGGACAGGGGAAGGCTACACCTTC. Translation gives CATPNAGTGEGYTF.

V and J are TRBV14 and TRBJ1-1; the match to TRBD1 covers 8 bases. The V and J ends lost 2 bases and 0 bases, in that order; junction bases with no gene match: 2. The V gene's germline CDR1 is SGHDN and CDR2 FVKESK. CDR3 length: 15 residues. CDR3 region: CASSQQGAMNTEAFF. CDR3 DNA: TGTGCCAGCAGCCAACAGGGGGCGATGAACACTGAAGCTTTCTTT.

The rearrangement uses TRBV9 and TRBJ1-2; no clear D. Trimming took 1 base from V and 2 from J, leaving 18 bases between them. Germline CDR1 and CDR2: SGDLS and YYNGEE. The CDR3 spans 17 residues. The CDR3 DNA reads as TGTGCCAGCAGCGTAACCTTGGCCGGTGGGCCCAACTATGGCTACACCTTC. Amino acids: CASSVTLAGGPNYGYTF.

The rearrangement joins TRBV11-2 to TRBJ1-2; D is perhaps TRBD1 (5 bases). Deletions cut 5 bases from V and 4 bases from J, with 17 bases between. This CDR3 region has 15 residues. Germline assignment: CDR1 SGHAT and CDR2 FQNNGV. The DNA of the CDR3 is TGTGCCAGCAGCCCAGGGAGGACTTTTTTCTATGGCTACACCTTC. This codes for CASSPGRTFFYGYTF.

The chain carries TRBV6-4 and TRBJ1-4; D is unclear. V lost 0 bases and J 5 bases, leaving 4 bases between the germline ends. This CDR3 has 13 residues. Germline V gene data show CDR1 as MRHNA and CDR2 as SNTAGT. CDR3 in DNA: TGTGCCAGCAGTGACTCCCCAAATGAAAAACTGTTTTTT. Protein sequence: CASSDSPNEKLFF.

V and J are TRBV9 and TRBJ2-7, with TRBD1 identical over 8 bases. After removal of 0 bases from V and 0 bases from J, the junction contained 8 bases not matched to a gene. Germline V CDR1 and CDR2: SGDLS, YYNGEE. The CDR3 loop spans 17 amino acids. In DNA, the CDR3 is TGTGCCAGCAGCGTAGGGACAGGGAATTATCACTCCTACGAGCAGTACTTC. Translation gives CASSVGTGNYHSYEQYF.

This clone appeared a single time. The chain is built from TRBV5-6 and TRBJ2-2; weak D call: TRBD2 (5 bases). Trimming cost V 3 bases and J 1 base, with 13 bases left between them. Germline-derived CDR1 and CDR2 are SGHDT and YYEEEE. The CDR3 has 16 amino acids. The CDR3 nucleotides read TGTGCCAGCAGCTCACCACTAGAGATGAACACCGGGGAGCTGTTTTTT. Its translation: CASSSPLEMNTGELFF. Full variable domain (missing parts from reference TRBV5-6 and TRBJ2-2): DAGVTQSPTHLIKTRGQQVTLRCSPKSGHDTVSWYQQALGQGPQFIFQYYEEEERQRGNFPDRFSGHQFPNYSSELNVNALLLGDSALYLCASSSPLEMNTGELFFGEGSRLTVL.

The V and J genes are TRBV19 and TRBJ2-1; 13 bases map to TRBD2. The ends lost 6 bases at V and 8 bases at J; junction bases unmatched: 7. Looked up from germline, CDR1 is LNHDA and CDR2 is SQIVND (reference sequence). The CDR3 has 15 residues. The CDR3 sequence is CASRRLAGGQDEQFF. The CDR3 nucleotides read TGTGCCAGTAGGAGACTAGCGGGAGGTCAGGATGAGCAGTTCTTC.

The genes are TRBV9 and TRBJ2-7; TRBD2 matches at 7 bases. CDR1 is SGDLS, CDR2 YYNGEE, per germline. The ends lost 2 bases at V and 4 bases at J; junction bases unmatched: 9. The CDR3 consists of 15 residues. The chain's CDR3 is CASSVGGGESYEQYF. The CDR3 DNA is TGTGCCAGCAGCGTGGGTGGGGGGGAATCATACGAGCAGTACTTC.

This clone turned up a few times. Here the CDR3 reads CASSVEGSGTGDTQYF. CDR3 sequence (DNA): TGTGCCAGCAGCGTAGAGGGTAGCGGGACCGGAGATACGCAGTATTTT. This chain uses TRBV9 with TRBJ2-3, with 8 bases fitting TRBD2. CDR3 length: 16 amino acids. The junction had 8 bases not matched to a gene; V was cut back by 0 bases and J by 5 bases. Germline V gives CDR1 SGDLS, CDR2 YYNGEE.

The V gene is TRBV7-9, the J gene TRBJ2-1; D is unresolved. Trimming removed 1 base from V and 8 bases from J, with 6 bases in between. This CDR3 has 12 residues. Germline CDR1 and CDR2: SEHNR and FQNEAQ (reference sequence). CDR3 coding DNA: TGTGCCAGCAGCTTAGGTCAGGATGAGCAGTTCTTC. Its protein product is CASSLGQDEQFF.

This clone was detected only once. The chain has TRBV7-9 and TRBJ1-4, with 9 bases that match TRBD1. The germline V gene has CDR1 SEHNR and CDR2 FQNEAQ (reference sequence). The CDR3 is 15 amino acids. After removal of 7 bases from V and 7 bases from J, the junction contained 10 bases not matched to a gene. The CDR3 DNA reads as TGTGCCAGCACCATAAACAGGGGGCGGCTTGAAAAACTGTTTTTT. This gives the protein CASTINRGRLEKLFF.

The chain links TRBV29-1 to TRBJ2-7, with 12 bases matching TRBD1. This CDR3 is built from 13 residues. The germline V gene has CDR1 SQVTM and CDR2 ANQGSEA. The junction had 5 bases not matched to a gene; V was cut back by 6 bases and J by 5 bases. CDR3 loop: CSVGDRGHNEQYF. The CDR3, as DNA: TGCAGCGTAGGGGACAGGGGGCATAACGAGCAGTACTTC.

CDR3 in amino acids: CASSFQGANIAKNIQYF. The DNA for the CDR3 is TGTGCCAGCAGCTTTCAGGGGGCAAACATAGCCAAAAACATTCAGTACTTC. The chain couples TRBV5-5 to TRBJ2-4; 8 bases match TRBD1. Germline loops: CDR1 SGHKS, CDR2 YYEKEE (reference sequence). The trim removed 2 bases at V and 0 bases at J, leaving 7 bases unmatched. This CDR3 is 17 amino acids long.

In this sample, this clone turned up a few times. The chain uses TRBV29-1 and TRBJ1-1, with 7 positions matching TRBD1. Looked up from germline, CDR1 is SQVTM and CDR2 is ANQGSEA. CDR3 size: 12 residues. J gave up 3 bases and V 6 bases, and 4 bases lay outside the gene matches. The CDR3 region is CSVGQADTEAFF. DNA of the CDR3: TGCAGCGTAGGACAGGCCGACACTGAAGCTTTCTTT. Drawing the rest from reference TRBV29-1 and TRBJ1-1, the complete variable domain is SAVISQKPSRDICQRGTSLTIQCQVDSQVTMMFWYRQQPGQSLTLIATANQGSEATYESGFVIDKFPISRPNLTFSTLTVSNMSPEDSSIYLCSVGQADTEAFFGQGTRLTVV.

The rearrangement joins TRBV19 to TRBJ2-6; 7 bases agree with TRBD1. The CDR3 runs 16 residues. The V segment lost 11 bases and the J segment 0 bases; nucleotides outside the gene matches: 10. From germline, CDR1 is LNHDA and CDR2 SQIVND (reference sequence). CDR3 sequence reads: CAVGRGYISGANVLTF. In DNA form, the CDR3 reads TGTGCCGTAGGCAGGGGGTACATCTCTGGGGCCAACGTCCTGACTTTC.

This clone occurred a few times. V gene TRBV7-6 combines with J gene TRBJ2-3; tentative D call: TRBD2 (6 bases). Trimming removed 5 bases at V and 4 bases at J, with 16 bases between. Germline V gene lookup returns CDR1 SGHVS and CDR2 FNYEAQ. The CDR3 spans 15 residues. CDR3 nucleotides: TGTGCCAGCAGCCCACAGGTCAGGGACTCAGATACGCAGTATTTT. Protein product: CASSPQVRDSDTQYF.

The V call is TRBV6-1, the J call TRBJ2-3; D is possibly TRBD2 (7 bases). CDR1 is MNHNS, CDR2 SASEGT, per germline. V was trimmed by 8 bases and J by 1 base, leaving 16 bases between them. The CDR3 contains 15 residues. This CDR3 reads CASGGGGRGTDTQYF. CDR3 bases: TGTGCCAGCGGGGGAGGGGGGCGGGGCACAGATACGCAGTATTTT.

The gene calls are TRBV6-5 and TRBJ1-4; TRBD1 matches at 7 bases. The germline CDR1 and CDR2 sequences are MNHEY and SVGAGI. V dropped 6 bases and J dropped 6; count of bases not matched to a gene: 10. CDR3 length: 15 amino acids. This CDR3 is CASRASTGRDEKLFF. The CDR3 DNA reads as TGTGCCAGCAGGGCATCGACAGGGAGAGATGAAAAACTGTTTTTT.